In its sample, the clone carrying this T cell receptor (beta chain) was seen a few times. The table came from immunoSEQ multiplex PCR; TCRdb's copy has only in-frame clones and leaves some out. The sample includes 150,000 or so clones, roughly 80% of them seen just once. There are 12 residues in the CDR3. In germline, CDR1 is SQVTM, CDR2 ANQGSEA. J gave up 5 bases and V 7 bases, and 8 bases lay outside the gene matches. The data were taken from a study of blood T cell repertoires in COVID-19. As for the study in general: Sources were T cells, B-cell-depleted T cells, or PBMCs; the material itself was cDNA or gDNA.

Residents of under 25 US areas, aged about 18 to 95 years, made up the participants. The sequenced sample consisted of PBMCs or T cells enriched from blood (not recorded which). This sequence joins TRBV29-1 and TRBJ2-7; 7 nucleotides match TRBD1. This TCR came from a man over 45 who had recovered from COVID-19. The CDR3 protein is CSGMTGPHEQYF. The CDR3 DNA reads TGCAGCGGCATGACAGGGCCCCACGAGCAGTACTTC.